This entry lists 19 T cell receptor beta chains sequenced from one sample in a study of molecular identifiers for immune sequencing clone quantification. Using its own MiXCR run on the PCR reads, TCRdb lists one record per CDR3 protein. The table records more than 450,000 distinct CDR3 sequences, 25% of them present only once. The source material was naive CD8+ T cells from blood, with Jurkat cell RNA spiked in. Specified subset: FACS-sorted CD8+CD4-CCR7+CD45RA+ naive T cells. The source is a human donor in good health. Some libraries in this study had Jurkat cell RNA spiked in.

As concerns this clonotype: A read error may be the cause here, since a much bigger clone is one base away. V gene TRBV5-1 combines with J gene TRBJ2-7; 8 nucleotides agree with TRBD1. Germline values: CDR1 SGHRS, CDR2 YFSETQ. Unmatched junction bases numbered 6, after V lost 4 bases and J lost 3 bases. This CDR3 region has 14 residues. The CDR3 loop reads CASSTRTGIYEQYF. The CDR3 DNA reads as TGCGCCAGCAGCACCCGGACAGGGATCTACGAGCAGTACTTC.

The rearrangement uses TRBV12-5 and TRBJ2-3, with TRBD2 matching 8 bases. CDR3 length: 17 amino acids. From germline, CDR1 is LGHNT and CDR2 FRNRAP. The junction had 18 bases not matched to a gene; V was cut back by 3 bases and J by 10 bases. CDR3 loop: CASGFQAGTRGRDAQYF. CDR3 DNA: TGTGCTAGTGGTTTTCAGGCCGGGACTAGGGGCAGGGATGCGCAGTATTTT.

This chain joins TRBV4-1 and TRBJ1-2; the match to TRBD1 covers 11 bases. With 4 bases clipped from V and 7 bases from J, the junction kept 14 bases outside the gene matches. Germline assignment: CDR1 MGHRA and CDR2 YSYEKL. The CDR3 extends over 17 amino acids. The CDR3 DNA reads as TGCGCCAGCAGCCCACAAACGGGACAGGGGGTGCGTAGTGGCTACACCTTC. Protein: CASSPQTGQGVRSGYTF.

This clonotype was observed many times. V and J are TRBV29-1 and TRBJ2-1; 9 bases match TRBD2. The ends lost 2 bases at V and 3 bases at J; junction bases unmatched: 5. Per the germline V gene, CDR1 is SQVTM and CDR2 is ANQGSEA. This CDR3 comprises 15 residues. The CDR3 DNA is TGCAGCGTTGAAAGCGGACTAGCGATCTACAATGAGCAGTTCTTC. It encodes CSVESGLAIYNEQFF.

The chain has TRBV7-9 and TRBJ2-5, with TRBD1 matching over 8 bases. Germline V CDR1 and CDR2: SEHNR, FQNEAQ (reference sequence). The V segment lost 6 bases and the J segment 4 bases; nucleotides outside the gene matches: 10. This CDR3 contains 15 residues. DNA for the CDR3: TGTGCCAGCAGTACAAGAGTGGGGACAGGAGAGACCCAGTACTTC. It specifies CASSTRVGTGETQYF.

This clonotype was counted a few times. The chain links TRBV28 to TRBJ1-1; 7 bases agree with TRBD1. The V gene end was trimmed by 3 bases and the J gene end by 1 base; junction bases not matched to a gene: 2. This CDR3 region has 14 residues. The germline V gene has CDR1 MDHEN and CDR2 SYDVKM. This chain's CDR3 is CASSFRGRNTEAFF. The CDR3 DNA reads as TGTGCCAGCAGTTTTAGGGGGCGGAACACTGAAGCTTTCTTT. Looking up the rest from reference TRBV28 and TRBJ1-1 gives the full variable domain: DVKVTQSSRYLVKRTGEKVFLECVQDMDHENMFWYRQDPGLGLRLIYFSYDVKMKEKGDIPEGYSVSREKKERFSLILESASTNQTSMYLCASSFRGRNTEAFFGQGTRLTVV.

The V gene is TRBV2, the J gene TRBJ1-6; D possibly corresponds to TRBD1 (5 bases). Germline V CDR1 and CDR2: SNHLY, FYNNEI. The CDR3 length is 16 residues. Trimming removed 3 bases at V and 0 bases at J, with 9 bases between. CDR3 DNA: TGTGCCAGCAGTGAGGGACGGAGCTCCTATAATTCACCCCTCCACTTT. Translated, it gives CASSEGRSSYNSPLHF.

This clonotype has more than one count but fewer than ten. This chain links TRBV7-6 with TRBJ2-5; D gene ambiguous. There are 13 residues in the CDR3. Deletions cut 8 bases from V and 2 bases from J, with 12 bases between. Germline CDR1 and CDR2: SGHVS and FNYEAQ. The CDR3: CASESEPQETQYF. DNA of the CDR3: TGTGCCAGCGAATCAGAACCACAAGAGACCCAGTACTTC.

This clonotype was seen ten or more times. This chain links TRBV7-9 with TRBJ2-7, with TRBD1 matching over 9 bases. V gave up 5 bases and J gave up 7 bases; unmatched junction bases: 6. This CDR3 comprises 13 residues. Germline V CDR1 and CDR2: SEHNR, FQNEAQ (reference sequence). This CDR3 is CASSITGTGEQYF. CDR3 in DNA: TGTGCCAGCAGCATAACCGGGACAGGGGAGCAGTACTTC. The entire variable domain, with the rest obtained from reference TRBV7-9 and TRBJ2-7, is as follows: DTGVSQNPRHKITKRGQNVTFRCDPISEHNRLYWYRQTLGQGPEFLTYFQNEAQLEKSRLLSDRFSAERPKGSFSTLEIQRTEQGDSAMYLCASSITGTGEQYFGPGTRLTVT.

This clonotype showed up many times. The chain employs TRBV5-1 and TRBJ2-3; D ambiguous. Trimming stripped 3 bases from V and 2 bases from J, with 16 bases between. The CDR3 extends over 16 amino acids. Germline loops: CDR1 SGHRS, CDR2 YFSETQ. CDR3 sequence reads: CASSSDSSRFTDTQYF. CDR3 nucleotides: TGCGCCAGCAGCTCTGACTCCAGCCGATTCACAGATACGCAGTATTTT.

In the case of this clonotype: At one end the junction does not follow the germline gene, possibly because of a read error. The gene calls are TRBV14 and TRBJ1-2; no clear D gene. The CDR3 runs to 14 residues. Germline V lookup: CDR1 SGHDN, CDR2 FVKESK. The CDR3 protein is CSSSQVRSIYCYTF. In DNA form, the CDR3 reads TGTTCCAGCAGCCAAGTGCGGAGCATCTATTGCTACACCTTC.

This clonotype was detected many times. One junction end disagrees with the germline gene, perhaps due to a read error. The chain has TRBV3-1 and TRBJ2-2; D gene ambiguous. Germline V lookup: CDR1 LGHDT, CDR2 YNNKEL (reference sequence). CDR3 length: 13 amino acids. DNA for the CDR3: TGCGCCAGCAGCCAAGATCTAACGGGGGAGCTGTTTTTT. Protein product: CASSQDLTGELFF.

This clonotype showed up many times. The CDR3 coding sequence is TGTGCCAGCAGTTTAGTGCTCCGGAATAGCAATCAGCCCCAGCATTTT. This translates into CASSLVLRNSNQPQHF. The V and J genes are TRBV28 and TRBJ1-5; no firm D call. Germline CDR1 is MDHEN and CDR2 is SYDVKM. The V end lost 2 bases, the J end lost 0 bases, and 11 bases lay between the germline ends. This CDR3 is 16 amino acids long.

This clonotype turned up a few times. The chain has TRBV7-9 and TRBJ2-7, with D tentatively TRBD2 (5 bases). This CDR3 has 13 residues. V was trimmed by 0 bases and J by 5 bases, leaving 8 bases between them. Germline CDR1 reads SEHNR; CDR2 reads FQNEAQ (reference sequence). The chain's CDR3 is CASSLASEHEQYF. The DNA for the CDR3 is TGTGCCAGCAGCTTAGCTAGCGAACACGAGCAGTACTTC.

V usage is TRBV29-1 and J usage is TRBJ1-2; no clear D. The CDR3 covers 12 residues. Germline assignment: CDR1 SQVTM and CDR2 ANQGSEA. With 7 bases removed from V and 8 bases from J, the gap between germline ends came to 17 bases. CDR3 in amino acids: CSAPDLPNGYTF. The CDR3 DNA reads as TGCAGCGCCCCAGACCTCCCGAACGGCTACACCTTC.

This clonotype was counted only a few times. This sequence joins TRBV27 and TRBJ2-7; D remains ambiguous. Germline V gene data show CDR1 as MNHEY and CDR2 as SMNVEV (reference sequence). The CDR3 runs to 15 residues. Trimming removed 6 bases from V and 3 bases from J, with 18 bases in between. The chain's CDR3 is CASSKRRSPYYEQYF. The CDR3 DNA reads TGTGCCAGCAGCAAACGCAGGTCCCCCTACTACGAGCAGTACTTC.

The chain employs TRBV21-1 and TRBJ1-5; the D call of TRBD1 is as the table states it, not checked on the DNA. TRBV21-1 is assigned pseudogene status. This CDR3 has 18 residues. CDR3 nucleotides: TGTGCCAACAAACTGGGAGAAGACAGAAAAGATAGCAATCAGCCCCAGCATTTT. This translates into CANKLGEDRKDSNQPQHF.

This clonotype was counted ten times or more. V gene TRBV20-1 combines with J gene TRBJ1-1; possible D gene TRBD1, 5 bases. Trimming took off 0 bases at V and 4 bases at J, with 12 bases between the two ends. This CDR3 is 14 amino acids long. Per germline, CDR1 DFQATT and CDR2 SNEGSKA (reference sequence). The DNA of the CDR3 is TGCAGTGCTAGAGATTCCTTCGGGGGCACTGAAGCTTTCTTT. It is translated as CSARDSFGGTEAFF.

V gene TRBV19 combines with J gene TRBJ2-2, with D unresolved. Germline V CDR1 and CDR2: LNHDA, SQIVND (reference sequence). The V end lost 8 bases, the J end lost 2 bases, and 9 bases lay between the germline ends. The CDR3 has 13 amino acids. This CDR3 reads CASSLFNTGELFF. CDR3 coding DNA: TGTGCCAGTTCCCTCTTTAACACCGGGGAGCTGTTTTTT.